This entry is about one TCR beta chain. This clonotype was observed a few times. What antigen it recognizes has not been identified. The record has no base qualities; no much larger clone is one base away. This record belongs to a study of early T cells in non-severe SARS-CoV-2 infection (dated by TCRdb to about 2021). For context, the study as a whole: Because TCR sequencing was done on bulk RNA from unsorted whole blood, the alpha and beta chains could not be paired.

Library method: 5' RACE. The reads were generated on a NextSeq 500. Unique molecular identifiers were attached to individual cDNA molecules in the TCR library protocol so that sequencing error and PCR bias could be corrected. Sequencing covered both TCR alpha and beta chains, and within each sample the abundances of alpha and beta sequences were tightly co-correlated. Turning to the authors' computational methods: Decombinator V4 was used to perform V gene, J gene and CDR3 annotation of TCR sequences. TCRs were defined as expanded if a significant change between any two time points was detected under a Poisson model with p below 0.0001. Abundances of TCRs were expressed as counts per million after normalisation to the total number of TCRs sequenced in each sample. VDJdb, accessed 1 November 2021, was searched for CMV, EBV and SARS-CoV-2 annotated TCRs, excluding TCRs annotated for multiple antigens. TCRdb itself trimmed the public reads at Q25 with fastp, ran MiXCR and retained productive beta chains. Entries that share a CDR3 protein sequence are merged under the most common genes and DNA. These V and J calls rely on TCRdb rather than the paper's analysis. The sample table holds under 40,000 distinct CDR3 sequences, of which around 5.7% were seen once. The top ten hold roughly 4.4% of the sample.

Set within a cohort of healthcare workers in London, UK, this nested case-control study involved weekly PCR testing of nasopharyngeal swabs along with blood sampling. Healthcare workers were recruited during the week of the UK lockdown, between 23 and 31 March 2020, and followed weekly for up to roughly 15 weeks. Study-wide findings and limitations: VDJdb matching was skewed toward anti-spike CD8 responses, so virus-specific expansions were likely underestimated and private and CD4 specificities were missed.

The clonotype comes from an adult who was a healthcare worker with PCR-confirmed SARS-CoV-2 infection or an uninfected control (not recorded which). Sequencing was carried out using whole blood.

CDR3 loop: CASSLATPPETQYF. The DNA is TGTGCCAGCAGCTTAGCAACACCCCCAGAGACCCAGTACTTC. The V gene is TRBV11-2 and the J gene is TRBJ2-5; too little of a D gene remains to name it. Trimming costs V 1 base and J 4 bases, and their ends lie 10 bases apart. Spanning cysteine to phenylalanine, the CDR3 consists of 14 amino acids. CDR3 DNA only is kept here, 42 bases in frame from base 1. According to the germline V gene, CDR1 reads SGHAT and CDR2 reads FQNNGV.